These 31 T cell receptor beta chains originate from one sample sequenced in a study of control samples from healthy donors and cancer patients. Clones were sequenced by immunoSEQ multiplex PCR, and TCRdb holds only the in-frame ones, with some missing. Seen here are about 160,000 clones, approximately 94% observed once, and the top ten hold 8.5%. Sequencing input: blood. The receptor set was obtained from a woman aged 40 to 55 in good health.

The chain uses TRBV19 and TRBJ1-5; unclear D gene. The CDR3 is 13 amino acids. V was shortened by 9 bases and J by 2 bases, with 11 bases between the two germline ends. Looked up from germline, CDR1 is LNHDA and CDR2 is SQIVND (reference sequence). The CDR3 loop is CASLPGGNQPQHF. The CDR3 DNA is TGTGCCAGCCTCCCAGGCGGCAATCAGCCCCAGCATTTT.

This clone was found once. V and J are TRBV20-1 and TRBJ2-3, with D uncertain. Germline loops: CDR1 DFQATT, CDR2 SNEGSKA (reference sequence). This CDR3 is 11 amino acids long. V gave up 6 bases and J gave up 5 bases, with 9 bases separating them. The CDR3 DNA reads as TGCAGTGCCGGGTGGGTAGATACGCAGTATTTT. Translating gives CSAGWVDTQYF.

The chain links TRBV5-4 to TRBJ2-5, with D perhaps TRBD1 (5 bases). Trimming pared 4 bases from V and 2 bases from J, leaving 21 bases between. CDR1 is SGHNT and CDR2 is YYREEE in the germline V gene (reference sequence). The CDR3 consists of 17 residues. Here the CDR3 reads CASSPRQGQGVQETQYF. CDR3 in DNA: TGTGCCAGCAGCCCACGTCAAGGGCAGGGCGTACAAGAGACCCAGTACTTC. Combining the CDR3 with reference TRBV5-4 and TRBJ2-5 gives the whole variable domain ETGVTQSPTHLIKTRGQQVTLRCSSQSGHNTVSWYQQALGQGPQFIFQYYREEENGRGNFPPRFSGLQFPNYSSELNVNALELDDSALYLCASSPRQGQGVQETQYFGPGTRLLVL.

This chain uses TRBV21-1 with TRBJ1-3. TRBV21-1 is recorded as a pseudogene. This CDR3 has 15 amino acids. CDR3 nucleotides: TGTGCCAGCAGCAAAGGAGTTATGAGGGGAAACACCATATATTTT. It translates to CASSKGVMRGNTIYF.

J is TRBJ1-4 and V is TRBV19; a possible D gene is TRBD1 (5 bases). The V gene's germline CDR1 is LNHDA and CDR2 SQIVND (reference sequence). This CDR3 has 17 residues. The V end was cut by 7 bases, the J end by 8 bases, with 26 bases between. The CDR3 nucleotides are TGTGCCAGTACCGGGCAGTACGGGGCCCCGTCTACGGAAAAACTGTTTTTT. Its protein product is CASTGQYGAPSTEKLFF. The full variable domain, its missing parts supplied by reference TRBV19 and TRBJ1-4, is DGGITQSPKYLFRKEGQNVTLSCEQNLNHDAMYWYRQDPGQGLRLIYYSQIVNDFQKGDIAEGYSVSREKKESFPLTVTSAQKNPTAFYLCASTGQYGAPSTEKLFFGSGTQLSVL.

The rearrangement uses TRBV14 and TRBJ1-4; no firm D call. V gave up 4 bases and J gave up 5 bases, with 11 bases separating them. The CDR3 loop spans 14 amino acids. Germline CDR1 SGHDN, CDR2 FVKESK. The CDR3 reads CASSPRVLNEKLFF. In nucleotides, the CDR3 is TGTGCCAGCAGCCCAAGAGTGCTCAATGAAAAACTGTTTTTT.

The rearrangement joins TRBV4-1 to TRBJ1-5, with 7 nucleotides matching TRBD1. Trimming cost V 0 bases and J 1 base; bases outside gene matches: 6. The CDR3 totals 17 residues. CDR1 is MGHRA, CDR2 YSYEKL, per germline. CDR3 protein: CASSQDGGQDSNQPQHF. The CDR3 bases are TGCGCCAGCAGCCAAGATGGAGGACAGGACAGCAATCAGCCCCAGCATTTT.

V usage is TRBV2 and J usage is TRBJ1-5; the D is unclear. CDR1 and CDR2 from the germline V gene are SNHLY and FYNNEI. V was cut by 7 bases and J by 7 bases, with 11 bases left in between. The CDR3 has 12 amino acids. DNA of the CDR3: TGTGCCAGCAAGGCCGGGCGGCAGCCCCAGCATTTT. The encoded protein is CASKAGRQPQHF.

The chain couples TRBV19 to TRBJ1-2; the D is unclear. Germline V gene sequence: CDR1 LNHDA, CDR2 SQIVND (reference sequence). Trimming left V 3 bases short and J 4 bases short, with 6 bases between. The CDR3 covers 12 residues. The CDR3 DNA reads TGTGCCAGTAGTATCCCACCCTATGGCTACACCTTC. It yields the protein CASSIPPYGYTF.

The rearrangement links TRBV7-2 to TRBJ1-1; D gene unclear. Germline lookup yields CDR1 SGHTA and CDR2 FQGNSA. V lost 4 bases, J lost 4 bases, and 13 bases lay in between. The CDR3 loop spans 14 amino acids. The DNA of the CDR3 is TGTGCCAGCAGCTCCCAACAGATTACCACTGAAGCTTTCTTT. It is translated as CASSSQQITTEAFF.

This clone was observed once. V and J are TRBV29-1 and TRBJ1-5; D uncertain. V gave up 4 bases and J gave up 3 bases, with 10 bases separating them. This CDR3 is built from 13 residues. CDR1 and CDR2 from the germline V gene are SQVTM and ANQGSEA. The CDR3 sequence: CSVVDQINQPQHF. The CDR3 DNA follows: TGCAGCGTTGTTGACCAGATCAATCAGCCCCAGCATTTT.

This clone was picked up one time. The chain links TRBV6-1 to TRBJ1-1, with 10 bases identical to TRBD1. V gave up 2 bases and J gave up 11 bases; unmatched junction bases: 5. This CDR3 contains 13 residues. Germline values: CDR1 MNHNS, CDR2 SASEGT. CDR3 residues: CASSETGQGIAFF. Written as DNA, the CDR3 is TGTGCCAGCAGTGAAACGGGACAGGGGATCGCTTTCTTT.

The J gene is TRBJ1-2, the V gene TRBV7-9; D is ambiguous. The germline V and J ends were trimmed by 1 base and 4 bases, with 10 bases remaining between them. Looked up from germline, CDR1 is SEHNR and CDR2 is FQNEAQ (reference sequence). The CDR3 totals 14 residues. The CDR3 DNA follows: TGTGCCAGCAGCTTAGGACACCCCGGCTATGGCTACACCTTC. It translates to CASSLGHPGYGYTF.

CDR3 sequence (DNA): TGCGCCAGCAGCCCAAAACAGGTAAGAGGGGAGAATCAGCCCCAGCATTTT. Translating it yields CASSPKQVRGENQPQHF. The V call is TRBV5-1, the J call TRBJ1-5, with a tentative D call TRBD1 (5 bases). The germline CDR1 and CDR2 sequences are SGHRS and YFSETQ. V lost 4 bases to trimming and J lost 4 bases, with 21 bases between them. This CDR3 has 17 residues.

The rearrangement links TRBV12-3 or TRBV12-4 to TRBJ1-1; D is unresolved. The V end lost 5 bases, the J end lost 0 bases, and 7 bases lay between the germline ends. CDR3 length: 13 amino acids. The CDR3 reads CASSQNLNTEAFF. The CDR3 DNA reads TGTGCCAGCAGTCAAAACTTGAACACTGAAGCTTTCTTT.

The chain carries TRBV3-1 (or the pseudogene TRBV3-2) and TRBJ1-6; D gene ambiguous. Trimming cost V 1 base and J 7 bases, with 11 bases left between them. The CDR3 runs 15 residues. Looked up from germline, CDR1 is LGHDT and CDR2 is YNNKEL (reference sequence). The CDR3 region has the DNA TGTGCCAGCAGCCAAGTCACGACGGGGAATTCACCCCTCCACTTT. It specifies CASSQVTTGNSPLHF.

The chain is built from TRBV2 and TRBJ1-5; tentatively, D is TRBD1 (6 bases). From germline, CDR1 is SNHLY and CDR2 FYNNEI. Deletions cut 5 bases from V and 10 bases from J, with 21 bases between. The CDR3 is 15 residues long. CDR3: CASSRGGGLASPQHF. DNA for the CDR3: TGTGCCAGCAGTAGGGGGGGTGGCCTGGCTAGCCCCCAGCATTTT.

The J gene is TRBJ1-3, the V gene TRBV3-1 (or the pseudogene TRBV3-2); TRBD1 matches 7 bases. CDR3 length: 16 amino acids. V trimming: 4 bases; J trimming: 0 bases; junction bases outside the gene matches: 6. The germline gives CDR1 LGHDT, CDR2 YNNKEL (reference sequence). The CDR3 nucleotides read TGTGCCAGCAGCCGTCCACAGGGGTCCTCTGGAAACACCATATATTTT. It specifies CASSRPQGSSGNTIYF.

V is TRBV3-1 (or the pseudogene TRBV3-2) and J is TRBJ2-2, with D perhaps TRBD1 or TRBD2 (6 bases each). V was trimmed by 4 bases and J by 6 bases, leaving 18 bases between them. The CDR3 has 16 amino acids. Germline loops: CDR1 LGHDT, CDR2 YNNKEL (reference sequence). The CDR3 bases are TGTGCCAGCAGCCCGGGATGGGGGGCTTTAGCCGGGGAGCTGTTTTTT. Its translation: CASSPGWGALAGELFF.

V is TRBV2 and J is TRBJ1-2; unclear D gene. V dropped 8 bases and J dropped 1 base, with 8 bases sitting between them. The CDR3 is made up of 12 amino acids. Germline V gene data show CDR1 as SNHLY and CDR2 as FYNNEI. In nucleotides, the CDR3 is TGTGCCAGCGAGGACGGTAACTATGGCTACACCTTC. Its protein is CASEDGNYGYTF. Based on the CDR3 plus reference TRBV2 and TRBJ1-2, the full variable domain is EPEVTQTPSHQVTQMGQEVILRCVPISNHLYFYWYRQILGQKVEFLVSFYNNEISEKSEIFDDQFSVERPDGSNFTLKIRSTKLEDSAMYFCASEDGNYGYTFGSGTRLTVV.

The chain recombines TRBV14 with TRBJ1-2, with no clear D. Germline V CDR1 and CDR2: SGHDN, FVKESK. There are 15 residues in the CDR3. V lost 3 bases and J lost 6, with 17 bases in between. CDR3 residues: CASSHFLARVNGYTF. CDR3 in DNA: TGTGCCAGCAGCCATTTCCTGGCACGGGTCAATGGCTACACCTTC.

The rearrangement uses TRBV5-5 and TRBJ2-5, with no clear D. V was shortened by 2 bases and J by 2 bases, with 16 bases between the two germline ends. This CDR3 has 16 amino acids. Germline loops: CDR1 SGHKS, CDR2 YYEKEE (reference sequence). In DNA, the CDR3 is TGTGCCAGCAGCTTCCTACTAATAGAGACTCAAGAGACCCAGTACTTC. Its protein is CASSFLLIETQETQYF.

J is TRBJ1-2 and V is TRBV4-1; D may be TRBD1 (6 bases). V was trimmed by 6 bases and J by 2 bases, leaving 22 bases between them. The germline V gene encodes CDR1 MGHRA and CDR2 YSYEKL. The CDR3 totals 17 residues. The CDR3 DNA sequence: TGCGCCAGCAGTCCTGCGTGGGGGCCGGATACAAACTATGGCTACACCTTC. Translation: CASSPAWGPDTNYGYTF.

Note on this clone: Germline is not matched at one junction end, which may reflect a read error. CDR3 in amino acids: CASSFLGQGQRNF. The DNA of the CDR3 is TGTGCCAGCAGTTTTCTCGGACAGGGTCAACGGAACTTC. The chain couples TRBV12-3 or TRBV12-4 to TRBJ2-7; 8 bases agree with TRBD1. This CDR3 is 13 amino acids long.

Turning to this clone: Different DNA sequences within this sample yield the same CDR3. This chain links TRBV5-1 with TRBJ1-5; TRBD1 is a possible D gene (5 bases). Germline CDR1 and CDR2: SGHRS and YFSETQ. V was cut by 4 bases and J by 3 bases, with 14 bases left in between. The CDR3 has 15 residues. CDR3 amino acids: CASSAGLASNQPQHF. The DNA for the CDR3 is TGCGCCAGCAGCGCGGGACTCGCCTCCAATCAGCCCCAGCATTTT.

This chain joins TRBV11-2 and TRBJ2-7; D may correspond to TRBD1 or TRBD2 (5 bases each). CDR1 is SGHAT and CDR2 is FQNNGV in the germline V gene. V lost 4 bases to trimming and J lost 2 bases, with 12 bases between them. CDR3 length: 14 amino acids. The CDR3 loop is CASSSGTGPYEQYF. DNA for the CDR3: TGTGCCAGCAGCTCCGGGACGGGACCCTACGAGCAGTACTTC.

This chain connects TRBV5-6 to TRBJ1-1; no reliable D call. The ends were cut back, 0 bases at V and 11 bases at J, with 14 bases in the middle. The CDR3 consists of 13 residues. The germline gives CDR1 SGHDT, CDR2 YYEEEE. The CDR3 loop is CASSLGVNWEAFF. DNA of the CDR3: TGTGCCAGCAGCTTGGGGGTGAACTGGGAGGCTTTCTTT.

The rearrangement links TRBV11-2 to TRBJ2-3; D remains unclear. V shed 2 bases and J shed 0 bases, with 9 bases lying between them. The CDR3 sequence is 15 residues long. Germline V gene lookup returns CDR1 SGHAT and CDR2 FQNNGV. This CDR3 is CASSLLLSSTDTQYF. The CDR3 bases are TGTGCCAGCAGCTTATTGTTATCTAGCACAGATACGCAGTATTTT. Looking up the rest from reference TRBV11-2 and TRBJ2-3 gives the full variable domain: EAGVAQSPRYKIIEKRQSVAFWCNPISGHATLYWYQQILGQGPKLLIQFQNNGVVDDSQLPKDRFSAERLKGVDSTLKIQPAKLEDSAVYLCASSLLLSSTDTQYFGPGTRLTVL.

The chain joins TRBV5-6 to TRBJ2-5; the D is unclear. In germline, CDR1 is SGHDT, CDR2 YYEEEE. Trimming took 3 bases from V and 2 from J, leaving 17 bases between them. The CDR3 extends over 16 amino acids. Written as DNA, the CDR3 is TGTGCCAGCAGCTCGGCCTTCGACGGTAAACAAGAGACCCAGTACTTC. This encodes CASSSAFDGKQETQYF.

The chain combines TRBV29-1 with TRBJ1-1; 7 bases map to TRBD1. V lost 4 bases, J lost 1 base, and 3 bases stayed unmatched. The CDR3 is 13 residues long. The germline gives CDR1 SQVTM, CDR2 ANQGSEA. The chain's CDR3 is CSVAAGGNTEAFF. The CDR3 DNA follows: TGCAGCGTTGCTGCAGGGGGGAACACTGAAGCTTTCTTT.

V usage is TRBV18 and J usage is TRBJ2-1; the match to TRBD1 covers 7 bases. The V gene end was trimmed by 1 base and the J gene end by 3 bases; junction bases not matched to a gene: 3. This CDR3 contains 15 residues. CDR1 is KGHSH, CDR2 LQKENI, per germline. CDR3 DNA: TGTGCCAGCTCACCACAGGGACAGCACTACAATGAGCAGTTCTTC. It encodes CASSPQGQHYNEQFF.